Given below is one T cell receptor beta chain in context. These data are taken from a study of cytomegalovirus exposure and HLA in healthy donors. Germline CDR1 is KGHSH and CDR2 is LQKENI. Trimming stripped 2 bases from V and 3 bases from J, with 13 bases between. CDR3 length equals 15 residues. PCR employed 60 Vbeta and 13 Jbeta primers. TCRdb's table, derived via immunoSEQ multiplex PCR, lists solely in-frame clones and lacks some. Of around 67,000 clones listed, around 82% are singletons. Material for sequencing was PBMCs. The TCR originated in a man between 18 and 29 years old in good health and CMV-seropositive. V usage is TRBV18 and J usage is TRBJ1-1; TRBD1 is a possible D gene (6 bases). The CDR3 spells CASSPSAGADTEAFF. Here the CDR3 DNA reads TGTGCCAGCTCACCATCCGCGGGGGCGGACACTGAAGCTTTCTTT.